The rows below give T cell receptor beta chains drawn from one sample of a study of cytomegalovirus exposure and HLA in healthy donors. TCRdb's table, derived via immunoSEQ multiplex PCR, lists solely in-frame clones and lacks some. The table has about 190,000 clones, 75% to 80% seen once. The sample comprised PBMCs. The receptor set was obtained from a woman under 40 in good health and CMV-seropositive. The CDR3 runs from the conserved cysteine through the conserved F or W. Each record gives: CDR3 length, clone size, J gene, D gene, V gene, CDR3 protein, CDR3 DNA. A D gene is named only where the DNA matches it firmly. Only part of the rows carry a size: once, few, many, or a class if the clone is expanded.

cdr3_length: 11
clone_size: -
j_call: TRBJ1-1
d_call: -
v_call: TRBV2
cdr3_aa: CASSGGLQAFF
cdr3_nt: TGTGCCAGCAGTGGGGGGCTGCAAGCTTTCTTT

cdr3_length: 16
clone_size: -
j_call: TRBJ2-5
d_call: TRBD2
v_call: TRBV28
cdr3_aa: CASSLAGGLDVETQYF
cdr3_nt: TGTGCCAGCAGTTTAGCGGGGGGGCTGGACGTTGAGACCCAGTACTTC

cdr3_length: 14
clone_size: -
j_call: TRBJ1-4
d_call: TRBD1
v_call: TRBV5-5
cdr3_aa: CASRIQGGNEKLFF
cdr3_nt: TGTGCCAGCAGGATACAGGGGGGTAATGAAAAACTGTTTTTT

cdr3_length: 17
clone_size: -
j_call: TRBJ2-3
d_call: TRBD1
v_call: TRBV19
cdr3_aa: CASSPLGRDRGGDTQYF
cdr3_nt: TGTGCCAGTAGTCCCCTAGGACGGGACAGGGGAGGAGATACGCAGTATTTT

cdr3_length: 14
clone_size: -
j_call: TRBJ2-3
d_call: -
v_call: TRBV27
cdr3_aa: CASSYSQATDTQYF
cdr3_nt: TGTGCCAGCAGTTATTCGCAGGCGACAGATACGCAGTATTTT

cdr3_length: 14
clone_size: once
j_call: TRBJ1-2
d_call: TRBD1
v_call: TRBV6-5
cdr3_aa: CASSRRQGAFGYTF
cdr3_nt: TGTGCCAGCAGTCGAAGACAGGGGGCGTTCGGCTACACCTTC

cdr3_length: 14
clone_size: -
j_call: TRBJ2-3
d_call: TRBD2
v_call: TRBV30
cdr3_aa: CAWTSGTSTDTQYF
cdr3_nt: TGTGCCTGGACTAGCGGGACTAGCACAGATACGCAGTATTTT

cdr3_length: 13
clone_size: once
j_call: TRBJ2-7
d_call: TRBD2
v_call: TRBV2
cdr3_aa: CASSLAGTYEQYF
cdr3_nt: TGTGCCAGCAGCCTAGCGGGAACCTACGAGCAGTACTTC

cdr3_length: 16
clone_size: few
j_call: TRBJ2-1
d_call: -
v_call: TRBV4-2
cdr3_aa: CASSQDHGTASNEQFF
cdr3_nt: TGTGCCAGCAGCCAAGATCACGGCACAGCCAGCAATGAGCAGTTCTTC

cdr3_length: 12
clone_size: -
j_call: TRBJ2-3
d_call: -
v_call: TRBV7-6
cdr3_aa: CASSSSTDTQYF
cdr3_nt: TGTGCCAGCAGCTCTAGCACAGATACGCAGTATTTT

cdr3_length: 12
clone_size: few
j_call: TRBJ2-3
d_call: -
v_call: TRBV9
cdr3_aa: CASSVSTDTQYF
cdr3_nt: TGTGCCAGCAGCGTATCGACAGATACGCAGTATTTT

cdr3_length: 16
clone_size: -
j_call: TRBJ2-7
d_call: -
v_call: TRBV7-8
cdr3_aa: CASSLLVSTSAYEQYF
cdr3_nt: TGTGCCAGCAGCTTACTAGTTTCGACGTCTGCCTACGAGCAGTACTTC

cdr3_length: 14
clone_size: -
j_call: TRBJ1-1
d_call: TRBD1
v_call: TRBV27
cdr3_aa: CASSLRTGGTEAFF
cdr3_nt: TGTGCCAGCAGTTTGAGGACAGGGGGCACTGAAGCTTTCTTT

cdr3_length: 12
clone_size: once
j_call: TRBJ1-2
d_call: TRBD1
v_call: TRBV7-2
cdr3_aa: CASSDRGRGYTF
cdr3_nt: TGTGCCAGCAGCGACAGGGGGCGCGGCTACACCTTC

cdr3_length: 13
clone_size: -
j_call: TRBJ1-4
d_call: TRBD1
v_call: TRBV30
cdr3_aa: CATGGTVHEKLFF
cdr3_nt: TGTGCAACAGGGGGGACAGTGCATGAAAAACTGTTTTTT

cdr3_length: 13
clone_size: -
j_call: TRBJ1-6
d_call: -
v_call: TRBV7-2
cdr3_aa: CASSLVYNSPLHF
cdr3_nt: TGTGCCAGCAGCCTTGTCTATAATTCACCCCTCCACTTT

cdr3_length: 12
clone_size: few
j_call: TRBJ1-2
d_call: -
v_call: TRBV7-9
cdr3_aa: CSSSLLSYGYTF
cdr3_nt: TGTTCCAGCAGCTTACTGTCGTATGGCTACACCTTC

cdr3_length: 16
clone_size: -
j_call: TRBJ2-1
d_call: -
v_call: TRBV5-4
cdr3_aa: CASSPLGGTWVSEQFF
cdr3_nt: TGTGCCAGCAGCCCCCTGGGCGGGACTTGGGTCAGTGAGCAGTTCTTC

cdr3_length: 13
clone_size: once
j_call: TRBJ1-1
d_call: TRBD1
v_call: TRBV29-1
cdr3_aa: CSVVRDRNTEAFF
cdr3_nt: TGCAGCGTTGTTAGGGACAGGAACACTGAAGCTTTCTTT

cdr3_length: 15
clone_size: -
j_call: TRBJ1-4
d_call: -
v_call: TRBV5-6
cdr3_aa: CASSLGSGRGEKLFF
cdr3_nt: TGTGCCAGCAGCCTCGGGTCAGGCCGGGGGGAAAAACTGTTTTTT

cdr3_length: 13
clone_size: few
j_call: TRBJ1-1
d_call: -
v_call: TRBV7-9
cdr3_aa: CASSWTANTEAFF
cdr3_nt: TGTGCCAGCAGTTGGACAGCAAACACTGAAGCTTTCTTT

cdr3_length: 15
clone_size: -
j_call: TRBJ2-5
d_call: TRBD2
v_call: TRBV28
cdr3_aa: CASSLFLAAQETQYF
cdr3_nt: TGTGCCAGCAGTTTATTTCTAGCGGCACAAGAGACCCAGTACTTC

cdr3_length: 14
clone_size: -
j_call: TRBJ2-7
d_call: TRBD1
v_call: TRBV4-3
cdr3_aa: CASRNRGVSYEQYF
cdr3_nt: TGCGCCAGCAGAAACAGGGGAGTCTCCTACGAGCAGTACTTC

cdr3_length: 18
clone_size: -
j_call: TRBJ1-4
d_call: -
v_call: TRBV9
cdr3_aa: CASSVEAEALATNEKLFF
cdr3_nt: TGTGCCAGCAGCGTAGAGGCCGAGGCCCTTGCAACTAATGAAAAACTGTTTTTT

cdr3_length: 14
clone_size: -
j_call: TRBJ1-4
d_call: TRBD1
v_call: TRBV2
cdr3_aa: CASTPRQGGEKLFF
cdr3_nt: TGTGCCAGCACCCCCCGACAGGGGGGGGAAAAACTGTTTTTT

cdr3_length: 13
clone_size: few
j_call: TRBJ1-1
d_call: -
v_call: TRBV18
cdr3_aa: CASSASGGAEAFF
cdr3_nt: TGTGCCAGCTCAGCGTCGGGGGGGGCTGAAGCTTTCTTT

cdr3_length: 14
clone_size: -
j_call: TRBJ1-1
d_call: TRBD1
v_call: TRBV15
cdr3_aa: CATRATGGDTEAFF
cdr3_nt: TGTGCCACCAGGGCAACAGGGGGGGACACTGAAGCTTTCTTT

cdr3_length: 14
clone_size: -
j_call: TRBJ2-7
d_call: TRBD1
v_call: TRBV7-6
cdr3_aa: CASSLGGTDYEQYF
cdr3_nt: TGTGCCAGCAGCTTAGGAGGGACAGACTACGAGCAGTACTTC

cdr3_length: 15
clone_size: -
j_call: TRBJ1-2
d_call: -
v_call: TRBV18
cdr3_aa: CASSQGPGTYYGYTF
cdr3_nt: TGTGCCAGCTCACAGGGACCCGGGACTTACTATGGCTACACCTTC

cdr3_length: 16
clone_size: -
j_call: TRBJ1-6
d_call: TRBD1
v_call: TRBV19
cdr3_aa: CASSLTGGVGNSPLHF
cdr3_nt: TGTGCCAGTAGTCTGACAGGGGGCGTGGGGAATTCACCCCTCCACTTT

cdr3_length: 19
clone_size: -
j_call: TRBJ1-3
d_call: TRBD1
v_call: TRBV7-6
cdr3_aa: CASSFGQGGPSSSGNTIYF
cdr3_nt: TGTGCCAGCAGCTTCGGACAGGGTGGACCTTCAAGCTCTGGAAACACCATATATTTT

cdr3_length: 13
clone_size: -
j_call: TRBJ1-1
d_call: TRBD1
v_call: TRBV7-9
cdr3_aa: CASSGGVNTEAFF
cdr3_nt: TGTGCCAGTTCAGGGGGAGTGAACACTGAAGCTTTCTTT

cdr3_length: 13
clone_size: -
j_call: TRBJ2-5
d_call: TRBD1
v_call: TRBV19
cdr3_aa: CASSKGALETQYF
cdr3_nt: TGTGCCAGTAGTAAGGGGGCCCTTGAGACCCAGTACTTC

cdr3_length: 16
clone_size: -
j_call: TRBJ2-5
d_call: -
v_call: TRBV4-3
cdr3_aa: CASSLGVQGGGETQYF
cdr3_nt: TGCGCCAGCAGCCTAGGCGTGCAGGGAGGGGGAGAGACCCAGTACTTC

cdr3_length: 14
clone_size: few
j_call: TRBJ1-3
d_call: -
v_call: TRBV30
cdr3_aa: CAWSEGLSGNTIYF
cdr3_nt: TGTGCCTGGAGTGAGGGACTCTCTGGAAACACCATATATTTT

cdr3_length: 16
clone_size: -
j_call: TRBJ1-3
d_call: TRBD1
v_call: TRBV28
cdr3_aa: CASPPTGGVPGNTIYF
cdr3_nt: TGTGCCAGCCCCCCCACAGGGGGAGTTCCTGGAAACACCATATATTTT

cdr3_length: 15
clone_size: -
j_call: TRBJ2-1
d_call: -
v_call: TRBV5-1
cdr3_aa: CASSLASRSYNEQFF
cdr3_nt: TGCGCCAGCAGCTTGGCCTCGCGGTCCTACAATGAGCAGTTCTTC

cdr3_length: 14
clone_size: -
j_call: TRBJ1-2
d_call: TRBD1
v_call: TRBV28
cdr3_aa: CASGQGNRDYGYTF
cdr3_nt: TGTGCCAGCGGACAGGGCAATAGGGACTATGGCTACACCTTC

cdr3_length: 15
clone_size: -
j_call: TRBJ2-1
d_call: TRBD2
v_call: TRBV19
cdr3_aa: CASRVEGLVYNEQFF
cdr3_nt: TGTGCCAGTAGAGTGGAGGGACTAGTCTACAATGAGCAGTTCTTC

cdr3_length: 15
clone_size: once
j_call: TRBJ2-6
d_call: -
v_call: TRBV5-1
cdr3_aa: CASSPVQTGANVLTF
cdr3_nt: TGCGCCAGCAGCCCGGTCCAAACTGGGGCCAACGTCCTGACTTTC

cdr3_length: 14
clone_size: -
j_call: TRBJ2-7
d_call: TRBD2
v_call: TRBV10-3
cdr3_aa: CAISDLREGNEQYF
cdr3_nt: TGTGCCATCAGTGATCTGCGGGAGGGGAACGAGCAGTACTTC

cdr3_length: 15
clone_size: -
j_call: TRBJ2-1
d_call: TRBD2
v_call: TRBV11-2
cdr3_aa: CASSSAGDGINEQFF
cdr3_nt: TGTGCCAGCAGTTCAGCGGGAGATGGAATCAATGAGCAGTTCTTC

cdr3_length: 14
clone_size: -
j_call: TRBJ1-2
d_call: -
v_call: TRBV5-1
cdr3_aa: CASSLEGKNYGYTF
cdr3_nt: TGCGCCAGCAGCTTGGAGGGGAAGAACTATGGCTACACCTTC

cdr3_length: 14
clone_size: -
j_call: TRBJ2-2
d_call: TRBD2
v_call: TRBV10-2
cdr3_aa: CASRPAGGPVGLFF
cdr3_nt: TGCGCCAGCAGGCCAGCGGGAGGGCCGGTGGGGCTGTTTTTT

cdr3_length: 12
clone_size: -
j_call: TRBJ1-2
d_call: -
v_call: TRBV25-1
cdr3_aa: CASKVQGNGYTF
cdr3_nt: TGTGCCAGCAAGGTACAGGGAAATGGCTACACCTTC

cdr3_length: 15
clone_size: -
j_call: TRBJ2-7
d_call: -
v_call: TRBV9
cdr3_aa: CASSVGPQGVYEQYF
cdr3_nt: TGTGCCAGCAGCGTAGGTCCACAAGGGGTCTACGAGCAGTACTTC

cdr3_length: 17
clone_size: -
j_call: TRBJ2-4
d_call: TRBD1
v_call: TRBV5-5
cdr3_aa: CASSFSTGRVAKNIQYF
cdr3_nt: TGTGCCAGCAGCTTTTCGACAGGGCGGGTAGCCAAAAACATTCAGTACTTC

cdr3_length: 14
clone_size: -
j_call: TRBJ1-1
d_call: TRBD1
v_call: TRBV29-1
cdr3_aa: CSVDGQGWNTEAFF
cdr3_nt: TGCAGCGTTGACGGACAGGGGTGGAACACTGAAGCTTTCTTT

cdr3_length: 16
clone_size: -
j_call: TRBJ2-1
d_call: TRBD2
v_call: TRBV6-4
cdr3_aa: CASSAASGGAADEQFF
cdr3_nt: TGTGCCAGCAGTGCGGCTAGCGGGGGGGCCGCAGATGAGCAGTTCTTC

cdr3_length: 16
clone_size: -
j_call: TRBJ2-2
d_call: TRBD2
v_call: TRBV25-1
cdr3_aa: CASSEYPGGDTGELFF
cdr3_nt: TGTGCCAGCAGTGAATATCCGGGAGGGGACACCGGGGAGCTGTTTTTT

cdr3_length: 14
clone_size: -
j_call: TRBJ2-3
d_call: -
v_call: TRBV25-1
cdr3_aa: CASSEYWPTDTQYF
cdr3_nt: TGTGCCAGCAGTGAATATTGGCCCACAGATACGCAGTATTTT

cdr3_length: 13
clone_size: -
j_call: TRBJ1-2
d_call: TRBD1
v_call: TRBV7-3
cdr3_aa: CASSSQGASGYTF
cdr3_nt: TGTGCCAGCAGTTCACAGGGGGCAAGTGGCTACACCTTC

cdr3_length: 15
clone_size: -
j_call: TRBJ2-2
d_call: TRBD2
v_call: TRBV28
cdr3_aa: CASSLGGVRTGELFF
cdr3_nt: TGTGCCAGCAGTTTGGGAGGGGTGAGAACCGGGGAGCTGTTTTTT

cdr3_length: 9
clone_size: -
j_call: TRBJ2-7
d_call: -
v_call: TRBV20-1
cdr3_aa: CSAGEGQYF
cdr3_nt: TGCAGTGCGGGAGAGGGGCAGTACTTC

cdr3_length: 15
clone_size: -
j_call: TRBJ2-7
d_call: -
v_call: TRBV18
cdr3_aa: CASSPTADISYEQYF
cdr3_nt: TGTGCCAGCTCGCCAACAGCCGACATCTCCTACGAGCAGTACTTC

cdr3_length: 10
clone_size: -
j_call: TRBJ1-5
d_call: -
v_call: TRBV19
cdr3_aa: CASTRTKSHF
cdr3_nt: TGTGCCAGTACAAGGACTAAATCGCATTTT

cdr3_length: 15
clone_size: -
j_call: TRBJ2-2
d_call: -
v_call: TRBV2
cdr3_aa: CASMRGQPNTGELFF
cdr3_nt: TGTGCCAGCATGAGAGGCCAGCCGAACACCGGGGAGCTGTTTTTT

cdr3_length: 14
clone_size: -
j_call: TRBJ2-5
d_call: -
v_call: TRBV18
cdr3_aa: CASSPSPTQETQYF
cdr3_nt: TGTGCCAGCTCACCATCCCCCACACAAGAGACCCAGTACTTC

cdr3_length: 18
clone_size: -
j_call: TRBJ2-5
d_call: TRBD2
v_call: TRBV7-2
cdr3_aa: CASSLLHTGTSGGQAQYF
cdr3_nt: TGTGCCAGCAGCTTACTTCATACCGGGACTAGCGGTGGCCAGGCCCAGTACTTC

cdr3_length: 16
clone_size: -
j_call: TRBJ2-6
d_call: -
v_call: TRBV5-1
cdr3_aa: CASSPVISSGANVLTF
cdr3_nt: TGCGCCAGCAGCCCGGTCATTAGCTCTGGGGCCAACGTCCTGACTTTC